Listed here are 14 T cell receptor beta chains from one sample, sequenced in a study of blood T cell repertoires in COVID-19 (dated by TCRdb to between 2020 and 2021). Library preparation employed the immunoSEQ multiplex PCR assay. TCRdb retrieved this table from immuneACCESS and kept in-frame rearrangements only. Not all clones are present; in checked studies, unresolved V genes account for under half, and no reason is known for the remainder. In all, the sample holds about 260,000 clones, and 75% to 90% of those were seen once. 3.7% of the sample rests with the top ten. The specimen was peripheral blood. All receptors derive from a woman between 40 and 55 years old with acute or convalescent COVID-19.

This chain links TRBV19 with TRBJ1-1; 8 nucleotides agree with TRBD1. Germline V gene data show CDR1 as LNHDA and CDR2 as SQIVND (reference sequence). This CDR3 is built from 15 residues. Trimming cost V 4 bases and J 1 base; bases outside gene matches: 5. CDR3 in amino acids: CASSTLGTGNTEAFF. The DNA for the CDR3 is TGTGCCAGTAGTACCCTCGGGACAGGGAACACTGAAGCTTTCTTT.

This clone was detected only a few times. The chain couples TRBV27 to TRBJ1-3; no clear D gene. The V gene's germline CDR1 is MNHEY and CDR2 SMNVEV (reference sequence). The CDR3 consists of 13 residues. Trimming pared 6 bases from V and 2 bases from J, leaving 8 bases between. This CDR3 is CASRSIAGNTIYF. The CDR3 DNA reads TGTGCCAGCAGATCAATAGCTGGAAACACCATATATTTT.

The chain recombines TRBV9 with TRBJ2-3; D is ambiguous. V shed 5 bases and J shed 2 bases, with 12 bases lying between them. The CDR3 sequence is 14 residues long. Germline V lookup: CDR1 SGDLS, CDR2 YYNGEE. The DNA for the CDR3 is TGTGCCAGCAGGCTGACACCCTACACAGATACGCAGTATTTT. This codes for CASRLTPYTDTQYF.

This clone has a single count. The chain combines TRBV10-2 with TRBJ2-1; D unresolved. Trimming cost V 0 bases and J 9 bases, with 15 bases left between them. The CDR3 has 15 amino acids. Germline assignment: CDR1 WSHSY and CDR2 SAAADI. In DNA, the CDR3 is TGCGCCAGCAGTGAGTCGGTGGCCGCACCAGGTGAGCAGTTCTTC. It specifies CASSESVAAPGEQFF.

Worth noting for this clone: Other nucleotide sequences from this sample produce the same CDR3. The genes are TRBV18 and TRBJ1-6; 8 bases line up with TRBD1. This CDR3 has 14 residues. V gave up 3 bases and J gave up 6 bases; unmatched junction bases: 1. From germline, CDR1 is KGHSH and CDR2 LQKENI. The CDR3 sequence is CASSPGQANSPLHF. CDR3 nucleotides: TGTGCCAGCTCACCGGGACAGGCTAATTCACCCCTCCACTTT. Filled out from reference TRBV18 and TRBJ1-6, the complete variable domain reads NAGVMQNPRHLVRRRGQEARLRCSPMKGHSHVYWYRQLPEEGLKFMVYLQKENIIDESGMPKERFSAEFPKEGPSILRIQQVVRGDSAAYFCASSPGQANSPLHFGNGTRLTVT.

This clone has a handful of counts. This chain links TRBV20-1 with TRBJ1-2; maybe TRBD1 (5 bases). The CDR3 has 13 amino acids. Germline CDR1 is DFQATT and CDR2 is SNEGSKA (reference sequence). Deletions cut 3 bases from V and 5 bases from J, with 13 bases between. The CDR3 DNA reads as TGCAGTGCTAGTGGGCAGGGTGCGTATGGCTACACCTTC. This sequence encodes CSASGQGAYGYTF.

V and J are TRBV2 and TRBJ1-1; D possibly corresponds to TRBD1 (5 bases). Germline CDR1 reads SNHLY; CDR2 reads FYNNEI. This CDR3 region has 15 residues. The V end lost 2 bases, the J end lost 7 bases, and 17 bases lay between the germline ends. CDR3 region: CASSELRSTGLEAFF. The DNA of the CDR3 is TGTGCCAGCAGTGAACTACGAAGTACAGGTCTTGAAGCTTTCTTT.

The V and J genes are TRBV11-2 and TRBJ1-2, with D possibly matching TRBD1 (6 bases). This CDR3 is 12 amino acids long. The germline V gene has CDR1 SGHAT and CDR2 FQNNGV. Trimming cost V 5 bases and J 10 bases, with 14 bases left between them. The CDR3 loop reads CASSGDRQVYTF. Written as DNA, the CDR3 is TGTGCCAGCAGCGGAGACAGGCAGGTCTACACCTTC.

V gene TRBV24-1 combines with J gene TRBJ1-2; the D is unclear. CDR3 length equals 14 residues. Trimming pared 0 bases from V and 8 bases from J, leaving 12 bases between. CDR1 and CDR2 from the germline V gene are KGHDR and SFDVKD. The CDR3 DNA is TGTGCCACCAGTGATTTGGACGGGAAGGGCGGCTACACCTTC. Amino acids: CATSDLDGKGGYTF.

A few counts support this clone. The genes are TRBV4-2 and TRBJ1-6, with a weak D call TRBD1 (6 bases). This CDR3 has 15 residues. Germline-derived CDR1 and CDR2 are LGHNA and YNFKEQ. V was trimmed by 0 bases and J by 10 bases, leaving 13 bases between them. CDR3 region: CASSQDRGETSPLHF. The DNA for the CDR3 is TGTGCCAGCAGCCAAGACAGGGGAGAAACATCACCCCTCCACTTT.

The chain has TRBV6-5 and TRBJ2-4; 12 bases align to TRBD1. The CDR3 length is 15 residues. V shed 7 bases and J 7 bases; nucleotides not matched to a gene: 8. The V gene's germline CDR1 is MNHEY and CDR2 SVGAGI. This CDR3 reads CASTGTGGGLNIQYF. The CDR3 nucleotides are TGTGCCAGCACCGGGACAGGGGGCGGTTTGAACATTCAGTACTTC.

The rearrangement links TRBV5-5 to TRBJ2-7, with 8 bases aligning to TRBD1. This CDR3 region has 15 residues. Unmatched junction bases numbered 7, after V lost 4 bases and J lost 1 base. The germline CDR1 and CDR2 sequences are SGHKS and YYEKEE (reference sequence). CDR3 amino acids: CASSEGTGYSYEQYV. The CDR3 DNA reads TGTGCCAGCAGCGAAGGGACAGGTTATTCCTACGAGCAGTACGTC.

The chain joins TRBV9 to TRBJ1-1, with D perhaps TRBD1 (6 bases). There are 15 residues in the CDR3. The germline V gene has CDR1 SGDLS and CDR2 YYNGEE. V was cut by 1 base and J by 1 base, with 11 bases left in between. Written as DNA, the CDR3 is TGTGCCAGCAGCGTAAGCGACAGGCCGAACACTGAAGCTTTCTTT. As protein: CASSVSDRPNTEAFF.

V and J are TRBV9 and TRBJ2-1; weak D call: TRBD2 (5 bases). The V gene's germline CDR1 is SGDLS and CDR2 YYNGEE. The length of the CDR3 is 15 residues. V was shortened by 2 bases and J by 2 bases, with 11 bases between the two germline ends. The CDR3 loop is CASSVDPGAYNEQFF. The CDR3 DNA follows: TGTGCCAGCAGCGTTGACCCCGGGGCCTACAATGAGCAGTTCTTC.